These T cell receptor beta chains were read from a single sample in a study of blood T cell repertoires in COVID-19. The data were produced by immunoSEQ multiplex PCR, yet TCRdb's version contains in-frame clones alone and is incomplete. The sample gives 150,000 to 200,000 clones, around 88% of which show up once; roughly 4.2% is in the top ten. The material sequenced was peripheral blood. Every receptor here comes from a woman between 25 and 40 years old with acute or convalescent COVID-19. Each CDR3 is given without its conserved first and last residue. D genes are given only for firm matches.

>TRBV3-1/TRBV3-2|TRBD2
ASSLGLAGPYEQY
>TRBV20-1|-
SASGFTDYEQY
>TRBV2|-
ASRGESQKLF
>TRBV9|TRBD2
ASSVPHGTSGRNEQF
>TRBV7-9|-
ASSFFRWDTEQF
>TRBV29-1|-
SVGSGNIQY
>TRBV6-7|-
ASSYPVTVYNEQF
>TRBV3-1/TRBV3-2|TRBD2
ASSQVLGEGLETQY
>TRBV6-5|TRBD1
ASSFRQGRQY
>TRBV5-1|-
ASSRVPSSYNEQF
>TRBV29-1|-
SAGRTDGELF
>TRBV7-9|-
ASSFDSAGNEQF
>TRBV5-4|-
ASSFIQGSYT
>TRBV5-4|-
ASSLQGQGSPLH
>TRBV7-9|TRBD1
ASSLAQGAAEAF
>TRBV28|-
ASSLRTAGYT
>TRBV2|TRBD2
ASKRGGQETQY
>TRBV7-9|-
ASTEECCVLAKNIQY
>TRBV7-2|TRBD1
ASSLWGQRISPLH
>TRBV7-8|-
ASSPGQPSYNEQF
>TRBV7-9|-
ACYSNQPQH
>TRBV7-8|-
ASSLLSGGEAF
>TRBV28|-
ASSTDVRSGRGQPQH
>TRBV19|TRBD1
ASSIGTVGGAF
>TRBV6-1|-
ASSVDIAAFYNEQF
>TRBV6-5|-
ATGGASGNTIY
>TRBV5-4|-
ASSLNHGANVLT
>TRBV10-3|-
ATTGTEGRMQF
>TRBV6-2/TRBV6-3|-
ASSRTGVYEQY
>TRBV5-1|-
ASSLLGESSYNEQF
>TRBV29-1|-
SVQGIGNQPQH
>TRBV4-1|TRBD2
ASSQVLAGGDTQY
>TRBV7-2|-
ASSPDGPRGTIY
>TRBV28|-
ASSLIGVSGNTIY
>TRBV29-1|TRBD2
SGGGLASQSTDTQY
>TRBV27|-
ASSTSRNTGELF
>TRBV7-9|-
ASSFGAPGQVPEQY